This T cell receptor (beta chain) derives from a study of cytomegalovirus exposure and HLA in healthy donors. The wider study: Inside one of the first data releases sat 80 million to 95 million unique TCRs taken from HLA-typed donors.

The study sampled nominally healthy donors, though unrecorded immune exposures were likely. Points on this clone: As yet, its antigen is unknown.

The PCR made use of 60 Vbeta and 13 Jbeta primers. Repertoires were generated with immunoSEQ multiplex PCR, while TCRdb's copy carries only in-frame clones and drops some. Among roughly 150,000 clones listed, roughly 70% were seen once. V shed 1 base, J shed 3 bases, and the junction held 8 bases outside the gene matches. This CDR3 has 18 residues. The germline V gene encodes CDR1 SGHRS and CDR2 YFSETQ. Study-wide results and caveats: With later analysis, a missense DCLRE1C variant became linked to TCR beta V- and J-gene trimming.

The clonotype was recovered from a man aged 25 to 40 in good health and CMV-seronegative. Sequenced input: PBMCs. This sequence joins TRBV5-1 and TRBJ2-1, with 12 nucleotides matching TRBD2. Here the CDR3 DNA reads TGCGCCAGCAGCTTGTCCCTAGCGGGAGGGCCTAACTACAATGAGCAGTTCTTC. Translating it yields CASSLSLAGGPNYNEQFF.